This T cell receptor (beta chain) emerged from a study of beta chain features in type 1 diabetes. The entirety of the isolated RNA underwent reverse transcription, so expressed TCRB transcripts were sequenced. Sequencing used immunoSEQ multiplex PCR; TCRdb keeps in-frame clones, though not all of them. Of about 200,000 clones listed, about 11% are singletons. The V gene lost 3 bases and the J gene lost 1 base, with 15 bases spanning the gap. The CDR3 contains 16 residues. Germline CDR1 and CDR2: LNHDA and SQIVND (reference sequence). The receptor comes from a young man in good health. The V call is TRBV19, the J call TRBJ1-1, with D possibly being TRBD1 (6 bases). The specimen sequenced was central memory CD4+ T cells from blood. As DNA, the CDR3 is TGTGCCAGTAGTATCTTGAGTGCAGGGGAGAACACTGAAGCTTTCTTT. Protein sequence: CASSILSAGENTEAFF.